One T cell receptor beta chain is described in this entry. This clonotype occurred many times. Its antigen remains undetermined. The sample holds no much larger clone one base away, and base qualities are not on file. cDNA was synthesized by template-switch 5'RACE using a primer carrying a 10-nucleotide random unique molecular identifier by which each TCR transcript was tagged. Every sequencing run yielded over 180 million TCR-beta sequences covering 15-18 subjects. The RNeasy kit was used to extract total RNA. The KAPA Real-time Library Amplification kit was used to amplify TCR-beta VDJ regions with primers for the TCR constant region and the 5'RACE anchor. A first PCR added sample indexes and Illumina adaptors, after which a second PCR increased the library yield. After Ampure bead purification, the roughly 650 bp TCR product was size-selected on a 2% E-gel SizeSelection system. Before pooling, libraries had their quality checked on a Bioanalyzer, their concentration measured with Qubit, and their quantity determined with the Kapa Library Quantification kit. Paired-end 2 x 150 bp sequencing of the libraries was performed on an Illumina HiSeq 2500. To increase sequence diversity, roughly 24-32% phiX was spiked into each library pool. The paper's processing steps were these. Quality-filtered reads were processed with the UMI-based MiGEC pipeline, which removed over 85% of raw TCR sequences during error correction. IMGT germline references were used for alignment of VDJ genes, and clonotypes were defined by a unique CDR3 amino acid sequence together with V-J genes. VDJtools evaluated clonal expansion, Shannon diversity and CDR3 relatedness (CalcPairwiseDistances, ClusterSamples); CLCbio workbench built phylogenetic trees. A clone was classed as expanded if it had 8 or more unique UMIs, a cutoff based on coefficient-of-variation modelling across technical triplicates. TCRdb redid the processing of the public reads, applying fastp at Q25 and MiXCR, and retained in-frame beta chains. A single entry per CDR3 protein holds the most common genes and DNA from its merged rows. In this record, the V and J calls reflect TCRdb's handling and not the investigators' own analysis. The sample yields 30,000 to 35,000 distinct CDR3 sequences; approximately 4.1% were counted once. Clones ranked in the top ten supply more than 20% of the sample.

At the junction V is shortened by 4 bases and J by 3 bases; bases outside the gene matches: 2. CDR3 length: 13 amino acids, cysteine to phenylalanine. The DNA shown is the 39-base CDR3, in frame from base 1. CDR1 and CDR2 (SGHTA, FQGNSA) derive from the germline V gene. This entry is derived from a study of neurological immune-mediated disorders (dated by TCRdb to the late 2010s). Background on the whole study: The study compared peripheral blood TCR-beta repertoires of HTLV-I-associated myelopathy (HAM/TSP) patients, multiple sclerosis patients and healthy controls using UMI-based sequencing. Longitudinal samples, technical triplicates and paired sorted CD4+ and CD8+ T-cell subsets, alongside PBMC samples, were included among the roughly 100 TCR-beta libraries. The cohort was made up of 68 subjects, consisting of roughly 15 HAM/TSP patients, some 34 multiple sclerosis patients and around 20 healthy controls. Here is what the overall study found, with its caveats: No identical CDR3 amino acid sequences were shared among expanded clones across subjects, suggesting private TCR-beta repertoires in all groups. TCR clonal expansion was highest in HAM/TSP patients and lowest in MS patients, with MS patients falling below even healthy controls.

Healthy controls were blood bank volunteers in Maryland, USA. TCR libraries for sorted subsets were made from 800,000 to 1,000,000 sorted CD4+ or CD8+ T cells. Peripheral blood was subjected to Ficoll-Hypaque density gradient centrifugation to isolate PBMCs, which were then cryopreserved in liquid nitrogen. The study also sequenced paired sorted CD4+ and CD8+ subsets from healthy controls, HAM/TSP patients and MS patients. The sequence was obtained from a woman aged 40-49 years in good health. The source material was CD4+ T cells from blood. The rearrangement combines TRBV7-2 with TRBJ2-7; 8 bases in the middle match TRBD1. The nucleotides are TGTGCCAGCAGCTCCGGGACAGGCTACGAGCAGTACTTC. It is translated as CASSSGTGYEQYF.